This T cell receptor beta chain was captured by sequencing in a study of radiation and T cells in renal cell carcinoma. Germline V gene lookup returns CDR1 SGHRS and CDR2 YFSETQ. Between the trimmed V and J ends, which lost 8 bases and 10 bases, there was a span of 21 bases. The CDR3 sequence is 14 residues long. Study-wide results and caveats: Without pretreatment biopsies, baseline tumor clonotype presence was undetermined.

Generated by immunoSEQ multiplex PCR, the TCRdb table keeps only in-frame clones and is missing some. There are about 150,000 clones in the sample; approximately 86% occur only once, and 10% to 15% lies in the top ten. Time point: blood 2 weeks post-SBRT. As for treatment: 15 Gy SBRT to primary tumor, nephrectomy 4 weeks later. Concerning this clone: Its antigen is not identified.

The sequencing used blood, collected from a patient whose treatment included radiotherapy and nephrectomy. This clonotype was sampled from a woman in her forties or fifties with renal cell carcinoma. The chain joins TRBV5-1 to TRBJ2-2; D is unresolved. The CDR3 sequence: CASKRALQGEELFF. CDR3 nucleotide sequence: TGCGCCAGTAAAAGGGCTCTTCAAGGAGAGGAGCTGTTTTTT.